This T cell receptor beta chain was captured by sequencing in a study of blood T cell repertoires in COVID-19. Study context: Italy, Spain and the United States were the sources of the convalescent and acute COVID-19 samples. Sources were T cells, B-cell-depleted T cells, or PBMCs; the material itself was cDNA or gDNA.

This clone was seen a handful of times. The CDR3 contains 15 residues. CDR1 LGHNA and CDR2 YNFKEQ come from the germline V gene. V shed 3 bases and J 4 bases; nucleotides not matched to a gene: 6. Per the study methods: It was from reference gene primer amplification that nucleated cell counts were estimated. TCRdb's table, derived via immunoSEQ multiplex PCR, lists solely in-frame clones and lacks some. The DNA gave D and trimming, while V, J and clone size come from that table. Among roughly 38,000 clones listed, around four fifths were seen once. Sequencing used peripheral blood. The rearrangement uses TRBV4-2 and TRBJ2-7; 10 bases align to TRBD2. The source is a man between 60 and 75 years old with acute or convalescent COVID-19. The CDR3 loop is CASSHGGLADYEQYF. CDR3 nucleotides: TGTGCCAGCAGCCACGGAGGACTAGCGGATTACGAGCAGTACTTC.